The rows below give T cell receptor beta chains drawn from one sample of a study of technical replicates of blood from several donors. Sequencing used immunoSEQ multiplex PCR; TCRdb keeps in-frame clones, though not all of them. The table has over 70,000 clones, over 85% seen once. Specimen: T cells isolated from PBMCs. These receptors were obtained from a human donor in good health. Each CDR3 is given with its conserved first and last residue. A D gene is named only where the DNA matches it firmly. Size is stated for part of the rows, as once, few or many counts, or as a class when the clone is expanded.

J gene | clone size | V gene | D gene | CDR3 protein | CDR3 DNA
TRBJ2-3 | . | TRBV29-1 | . | CSVIWGLSTDTQYF | TGCAGCGTTATCTGGGGCCTGAGCACAGATACGCAGTATTTT
TRBJ1-1 | . | TRBV12-2 | . | CASRLGGQGRALEAFF | TGTGCAAGTCGCTTAGGGGGACAGGGTAGGGCCCTTGAAGCTTTCTTT
TRBJ1-5 | . | TRBV7-2 | TRBD1 | CASSPTGGMYSNQPQHF | TGTGCCAGCAGCCCCACAGGGGGGATGTATAGCAATCAGCCCCAGCATTTT
TRBJ2-2 | . | TRBV4-1 | . | CASSQEGAANTGELFF | TGCGCCAGCAGCCAAGAGGGCGCAGCGAACACCGGGGAGCTGTTTTTT
TRBJ2-4 | . | TRBV11-3 | . | CASSPDDSLAKNIQYF | TGTGCCAGCAGCCCAGACGACAGCCTAGCCAAAAACATTCAGTACTTC
TRBJ2-1 | . | TRBV27 | . | CASSSLNQAGEQFF | TGTGCCAGCAGTTCCCTAAATCAGGCAGGTGAGCAGTTCTTC
TRBJ2-1 | . | TRBV7-9 | TRBD2 | CASSEDEREVGNEQFF | TGTGCCAGCAGTGAAGACGAGCGGGAGGTGGGGAATGAGCAGTTCTTC
TRBJ1-3 | . | TRBV4-1 | . | CASRPIGSGNTIYF | TGCGCCAGCAGACCTATTGGCTCTGGAAACACCATATATTTT
TRBJ2-3 | . | TRBV7-3 | TRBD2 | CASSRGGAVSTDTQYF | TGTGCCAGCAGCCGCGGGGGGGCGGTGAGCACAGATACGCAGTATTTT
TRBJ2-1 | . | TRBV5-6 | TRBD2 | CASSFSGEPLEQFF | TGTGCCAGCAGCTTTAGCGGGGAGCCGCTGGAGCAGTTCTTC
TRBJ2-3 | . | TRBV6-4 | TRBD1 | CATRDRAGTDTQYF | TGTGCCACTAGGGACAGGGCGGGCACAGATACGCAGTATTTT
TRBJ1-3 | . | TRBV28 | . | CASSLLGDGNTIYF | TGTGCCAGCAGTTTACTGGGAGATGGAAACACCATATATTTT
TRBJ1-5 | . | TRBV4-2 | . | CASSQADRSDQPQHF | TGTGCCAGCAGCCAGGCAGACAGGAGCGATCAGCCCCAGCATTTT
TRBJ2-7 | . | TRBV5-4 | TRBD1 | CASSLARTGGHEQYF | TGTGCCAGCAGCTTAGCTCGGACAGGGGGTCACGAGCAGTACTTC
TRBJ1-3 | . | TRBV2 | . | CASKQGGSGNTIYF | TGTGCCAGCAAGCAAGGCGGCTCTGGAAACACCATATATTTT
TRBJ1-3 | . | TRBV5-6 | . | CASSLRGTGNTIYF | TGTGCCAGCAGTTTGAGGGGGACTGGAAACACCATATATTTT
TRBJ2-7 | once | TRBV4-1 | . | CASSQVSGGDEQYF | TGCGCCAGCAGCCAAGTATCCGGCGGGGACGAGCAGTACTTC
TRBJ1-1 | . | TRBV7-8 | . | CASSAYQGNTEAFF | TGTGCCAGCAGCGCGTATCAGGGGAACACTGAAGCTTTCTTT
TRBJ2-5 | . | TRBV6-4 | TRBD1 | CARRTDRAQETQYF | TGTGCCAGAAGGACCGACAGGGCCCAAGAGACCCAGTACTTC
TRBJ1-5 | . | TRBV6-5 | TRBD1 | CASSRDSNQPQHF | TGTGCCAGCAGTAGGGACAGTAATCAGCCCCAGCATTTT
TRBJ2-5 | . | TRBV10-3 | . | CATTTGGETQYF | TGTGCCACTACGACCGGAGGCGAGACCCAGTACTTC
TRBJ2-7 | . | TRBV30 | . | CAFSRGEQYF | TGTGCCTTTTCCCGGGGGGAGCAGTACTTC